The 10 T cell receptor beta chains in this list originate from one sample, sequenced in a study of early T cells in non-severe SARS-CoV-2 infection. Each CDR3 protein is one row after TCRdb ran MiXCR on the 5' RACE reads. The sample lists about 70,000 distinct CDR3 sequences, under 15% occurring once. The sample comprised whole blood. The source of these receptors is an adult who was a healthcare worker with PCR-confirmed SARS-CoV-2 infection or an uninfected control (not recorded which).

This clonotype was picked up many times. The CDR3: CASSPSATPYEQYF. CDR3 nucleotides: TGTGCCAGCTCACCATCCGCCACACCCTACGAGCAGTACTTC. This chain joins TRBV18 and TRBJ2-7; D gene ambiguous. Trimming pared 2 bases from V and 2 bases from J, leaving 10 bases between. CDR1 and CDR2 from the germline V gene are KGHSH and LQKENI. This CDR3 is built from 14 residues.

This clonotype was counted at least ten times. The genes are TRBV20-1 and TRBJ2-5; a possible D gene is TRBD2 (5 bases). From germline, CDR1 is DFQATT and CDR2 SNEGSKA (reference sequence). The CDR3 totals 11 residues. The V and J ends lost 8 bases and 4 bases respectively, with 11 bases between them. DNA of the CDR3: TGCAGTCCCCTAGCCGGAGAGACCCAGTACTTC. It translates to CSPLAGETQYF.

This clonotype came up many times. The gene calls are TRBV6-1 and TRBJ2-1, with 8 bases matching TRBD1. Germline V lookup: CDR1 MNHNS, CDR2 SASEGT. The CDR3 has 15 amino acids. V lost 6 bases, J lost 10 bases, and 14 bases stayed unmatched. CDR3 DNA sequence: TGTGCCAGCAGGGCTAACCCGGGACAGGCGGGAGAGCAGTTCTTC. Protein product: CASRANPGQAGEQFF.

In its sample, this clonotype was seen a few times. The V gene is TRBV2, the J gene TRBJ2-1; 13 positions agree with TRBD2. With 6 bases clipped from V and 10 bases from J, the junction kept 6 bases outside the gene matches. Germline V gene lookup returns CDR1 SNHLY and CDR2 FYNNEI. The CDR3 runs to 14 residues. CDR3: CASRTSGRSGEQFF. The CDR3 region has the DNA TGTGCCAGCAGGACTAGCGGGAGGTCTGGGGAGCAGTTCTTC.

This clonotype was seen at least ten times. The V call is TRBV19, the J call TRBJ1-5; 8 bases fit TRBD1. The CDR3 loop spans 15 amino acids. Germline CDR1 reads LNHDA; CDR2 reads SQIVND (reference sequence). Unmatched junction bases numbered 5, after V lost 5 bases and J lost 2 bases. In DNA form, the CDR3 reads TGTGCCAGTAGTGGGACAGGACTTGGCAATCAGCCCCAGCATTTT. It yields the protein CASSGTGLGNQPQHF.

This clonotype was counted ten times or more. Its ends do not fully match the called genes, so a read error is possible. This chain uses TRBV7-7 with TRBJ2-5; the D gene is possibly TRBD1 (6 bases). CDR3 length equals 18 residues. The germline V gene has CDR1 SSHAT and CDR2 FNYEAQ (reference sequence). The CDR3: CASSLALTGIGQVETQYF. CDR3 nucleotides: TGTGCTAGCAGCTTAGCGCTAACAGGGATCGGGCAAGTGGAGACCCAGTACTTC.

This clonotype was picked up a small number of times. The chain links TRBV27 to TRBJ1-6; D is unresolved. Trimming left V 0 bases short and J 9 bases short, with 6 bases between. Germline V gives CDR1 MNHEY, CDR2 SMNVEV (reference sequence). The CDR3 extends over 13 amino acids. This chain's CDR3 is CASSLSPSSPLHF. CDR3 coding DNA: TGTGCCAGCAGTTTATCACCGAGTTCACCCCTCCACTTT.

Many counts were recorded for this clonotype. This chain joins TRBV28 and TRBJ2-7; the D is unclear. V lost 2 bases to trimming and J lost 2 bases, with 13 bases between them. This CDR3 contains 15 residues. Germline CDR1 is MDHEN and CDR2 is SYDVKM. The CDR3 DNA follows: TGTGCCAGCAGTTTAAGTTATGGCGCCGCCTACGAGCAGTACTTC. Its protein is CASSLSYGAAYEQYF.

The J gene is TRBJ2-7, the V gene TRBV12-3 or TRBV12-4; 8 bases fit TRBD1. V dropped 3 bases and J dropped 4; count of bases not matched to a gene: 5. The CDR3 spans 14 residues. The CDR3 loop is CASSLAGGKYEQYF. CDR3 nucleotide sequence: TGTGCCAGCAGTTTGGCAGGGGGCAAATACGAGCAGTACTTC.

J is TRBJ2-7 and V is TRBV29-1; D tentatively reads TRBD1 or TRBD2 (6 bases each). CDR1 and CDR2 from the germline V gene are SQVTM and ANQGSEA. Trimming stripped 6 bases from V and 0 bases from J, with 18 bases between. The CDR3 has 15 amino acids. CDR3 nucleotides: TGCAGCGTATCCCCTGGAGGGGGGAGCTCCTACGAGCAGTACTTC. Its protein is CSVSPGGGSSYEQYF.